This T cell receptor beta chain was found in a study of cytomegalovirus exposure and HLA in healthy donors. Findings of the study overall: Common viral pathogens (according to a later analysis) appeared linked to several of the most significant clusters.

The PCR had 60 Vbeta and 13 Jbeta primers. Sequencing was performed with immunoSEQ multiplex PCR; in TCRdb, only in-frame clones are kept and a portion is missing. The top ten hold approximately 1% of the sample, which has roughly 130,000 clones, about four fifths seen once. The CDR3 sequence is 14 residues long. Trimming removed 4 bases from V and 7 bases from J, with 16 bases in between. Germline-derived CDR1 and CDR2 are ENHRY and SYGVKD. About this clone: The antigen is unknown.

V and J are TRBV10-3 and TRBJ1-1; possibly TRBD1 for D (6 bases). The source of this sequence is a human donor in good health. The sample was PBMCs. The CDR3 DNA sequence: TGTGCCATCAGTGGGGGGGGCAGGGGATGTGAAGCTTTCTTT. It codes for CAISGGGRGCEAFF.